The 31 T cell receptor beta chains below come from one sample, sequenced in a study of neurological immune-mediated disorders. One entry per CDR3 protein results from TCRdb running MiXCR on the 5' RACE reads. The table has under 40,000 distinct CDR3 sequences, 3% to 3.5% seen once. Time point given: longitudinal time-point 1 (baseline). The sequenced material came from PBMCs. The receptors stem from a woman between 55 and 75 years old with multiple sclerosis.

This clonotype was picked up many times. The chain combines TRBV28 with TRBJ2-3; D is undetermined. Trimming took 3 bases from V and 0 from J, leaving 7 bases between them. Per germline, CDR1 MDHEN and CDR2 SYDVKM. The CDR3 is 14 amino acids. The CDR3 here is CASSFPFSTDTQYF. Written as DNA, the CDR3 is TGTGCCAGCAGTTTCCCATTCAGCACAGATACGCAGTATTTT.

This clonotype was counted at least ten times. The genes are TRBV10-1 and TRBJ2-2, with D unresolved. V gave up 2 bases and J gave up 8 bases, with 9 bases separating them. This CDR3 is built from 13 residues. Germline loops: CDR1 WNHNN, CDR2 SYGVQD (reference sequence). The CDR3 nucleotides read TGCGCCAGCAGTGAGGAATGGGTTGGGGAGCTGTTTTTT. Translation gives CASSEEWVGELFF.

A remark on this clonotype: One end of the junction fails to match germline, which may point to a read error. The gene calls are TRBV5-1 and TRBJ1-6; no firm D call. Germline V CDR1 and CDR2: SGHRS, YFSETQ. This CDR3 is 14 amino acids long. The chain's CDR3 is CASSSEAYNSTLNF. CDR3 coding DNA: TGCGCCAGCAGCTCGGAGGCCTATAATTCAACCCTCAACTTT.

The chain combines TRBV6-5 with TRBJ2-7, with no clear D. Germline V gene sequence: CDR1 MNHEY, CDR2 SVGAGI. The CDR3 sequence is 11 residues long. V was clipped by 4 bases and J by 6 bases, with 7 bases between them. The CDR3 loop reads CASSSPGEQYF. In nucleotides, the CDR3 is TGTGCCAGCAGTTCCCCTGGCGAGCAGTACTTC.

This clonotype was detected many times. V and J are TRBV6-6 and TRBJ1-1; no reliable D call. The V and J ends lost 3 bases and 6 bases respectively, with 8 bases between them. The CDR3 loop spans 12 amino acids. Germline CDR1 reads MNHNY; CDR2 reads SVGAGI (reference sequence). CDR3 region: CASSYGGAEAFF. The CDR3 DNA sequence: TGTGCCAGCAGTTATGGCGGCGCTGAAGCTTTCTTT.

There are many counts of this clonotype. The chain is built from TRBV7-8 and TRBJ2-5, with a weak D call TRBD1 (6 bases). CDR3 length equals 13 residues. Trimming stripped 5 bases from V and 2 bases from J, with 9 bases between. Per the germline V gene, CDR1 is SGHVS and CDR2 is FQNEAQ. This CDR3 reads CASSRTVQETQYF. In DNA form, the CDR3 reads TGTGCCAGCAGCAGGACAGTTCAAGAGACCCAGTACTTC.

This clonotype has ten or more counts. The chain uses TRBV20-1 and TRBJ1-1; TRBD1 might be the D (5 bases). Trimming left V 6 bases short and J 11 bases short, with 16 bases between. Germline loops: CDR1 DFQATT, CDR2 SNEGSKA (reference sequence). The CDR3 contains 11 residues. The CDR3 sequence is CSALSRSGAFF. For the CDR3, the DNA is TGCAGTGCCTTAAGTCGTTCAGGGGCTTTCTTT.

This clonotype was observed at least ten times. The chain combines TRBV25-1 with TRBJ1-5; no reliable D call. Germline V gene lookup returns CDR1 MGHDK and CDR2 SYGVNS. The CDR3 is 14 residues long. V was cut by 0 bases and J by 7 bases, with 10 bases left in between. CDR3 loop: CASSEYGKGQPQHF. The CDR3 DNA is TGTGCCAGCAGTGAATATGGGAAAGGACAGCCCCAGCATTTT.

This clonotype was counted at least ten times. CDR3 residues: CSASDGSSPGNTIYF. For the CDR3, the DNA is TGCAGTGCTAGTGACGGCAGCAGCCCGGGAAACACCATATATTTT. The genes are TRBV20-1 and TRBJ1-3; no firm D call. Per the germline V gene, CDR1 is DFQATT and CDR2 is SNEGSKA (reference sequence). V was cut by 3 bases and J by 4 bases, with 16 bases left in between. The CDR3 spans 15 residues.

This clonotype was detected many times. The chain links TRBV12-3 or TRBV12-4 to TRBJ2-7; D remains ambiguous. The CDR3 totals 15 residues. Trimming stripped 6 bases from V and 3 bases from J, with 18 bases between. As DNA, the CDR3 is TGTGCCAGCAGACCCGGGTCAGTAAGAGACTACGAGCAGTACTTC. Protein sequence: CASRPGSVRDYEQYF.

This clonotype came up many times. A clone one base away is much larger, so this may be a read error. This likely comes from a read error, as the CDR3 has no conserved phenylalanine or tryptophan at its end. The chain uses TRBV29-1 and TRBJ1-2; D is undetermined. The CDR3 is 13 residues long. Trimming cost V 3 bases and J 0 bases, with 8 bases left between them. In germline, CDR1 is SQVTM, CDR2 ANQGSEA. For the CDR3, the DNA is TGCAGCGTTGACAGACCCCCTAACTATGGCTACACCTGC. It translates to CSVDRPPNYGYTC.

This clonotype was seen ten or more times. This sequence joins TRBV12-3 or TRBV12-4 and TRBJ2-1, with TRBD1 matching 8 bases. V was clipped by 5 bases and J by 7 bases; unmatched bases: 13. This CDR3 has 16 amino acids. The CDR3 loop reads CASSPQTGVLGNEQFF. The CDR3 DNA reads TGTGCCAGCAGTCCTCAGACAGGGGTTTTGGGAAATGAGCAGTTCTTC.

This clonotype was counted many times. Here the CDR3 reads CSVVNWGEAFF. CDR3 DNA: TGCAGCGTTGTTAATTGGGGCGAAGCTTTCTTT. The chain has TRBV29-1 and TRBJ1-1; D is possibly TRBD1 (5 bases). Germline loops: CDR1 SQVTM, CDR2 ANQGSEA. CDR3 length equals 11 residues. Trimming took 4 bases from V and 8 from J, leaving 11 bases between them.

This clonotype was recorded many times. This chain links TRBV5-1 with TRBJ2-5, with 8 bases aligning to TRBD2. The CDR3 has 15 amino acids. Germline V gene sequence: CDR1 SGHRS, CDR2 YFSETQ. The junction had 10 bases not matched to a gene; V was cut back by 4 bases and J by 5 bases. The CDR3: CASSTSGGAGETQYF. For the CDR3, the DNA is TGCGCCAGCAGCACCAGCGGGGGAGCAGGCGAGACCCAGTACTTC.

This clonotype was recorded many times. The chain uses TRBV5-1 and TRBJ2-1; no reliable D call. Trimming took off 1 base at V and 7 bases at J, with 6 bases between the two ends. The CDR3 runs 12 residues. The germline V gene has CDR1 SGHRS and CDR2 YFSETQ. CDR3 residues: CASSLMGNEQFF. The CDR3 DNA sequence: TGCGCCAGCAGCTTGATGGGGAATGAGCAGTTCTTC.

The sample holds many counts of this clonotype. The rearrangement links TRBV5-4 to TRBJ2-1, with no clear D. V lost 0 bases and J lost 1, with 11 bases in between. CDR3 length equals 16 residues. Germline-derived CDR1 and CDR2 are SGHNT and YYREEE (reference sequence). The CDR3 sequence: CASSLGVPGSYNEQFF. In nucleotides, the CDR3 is TGTGCCAGCAGCTTGGGGGTTCCAGGATCCTACAATGAGCAGTTCTTC.

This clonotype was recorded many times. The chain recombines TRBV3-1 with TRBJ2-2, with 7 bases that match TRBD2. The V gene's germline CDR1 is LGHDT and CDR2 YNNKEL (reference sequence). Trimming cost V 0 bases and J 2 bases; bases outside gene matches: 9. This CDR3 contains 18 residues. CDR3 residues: CASSQDLNGGGNTGELFF. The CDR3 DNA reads TGTGCCAGCAGCCAAGATTTAAACGGCGGGGGAAACACCGGGGAGCTGTTTTTT.

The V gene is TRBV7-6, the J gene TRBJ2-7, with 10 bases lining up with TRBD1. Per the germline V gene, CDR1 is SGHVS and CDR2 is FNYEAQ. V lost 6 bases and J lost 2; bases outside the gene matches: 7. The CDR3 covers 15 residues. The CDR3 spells CASSRGTGEAYEQYF. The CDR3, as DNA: TGTGCCAGCAGTCGAGGGACAGGGGAAGCCTACGAGCAGTACTTC. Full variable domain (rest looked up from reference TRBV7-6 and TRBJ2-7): GAGVSQSPRYKVTKRGQDVALRCDPISGHVSLYWYRQALGQGPEFLTYFNYEAQQDKSGLPNDRFSAERPEGSISTLTIQRTEQRDSAMYRCASSRGTGEAYEQYFGPGTRLTVT.

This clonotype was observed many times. CDR3 residues: CASNDRGWQNEQFF. The CDR3 coding sequence is TGTGCCAGTAACGACAGGGGGTGGCAGAATGAGCAGTTCTTC. The V gene is TRBV19, the J gene TRBJ2-1; 9 bases map to TRBD1. J lost 7 bases, V lost 7 bases, and 8 bases had no gene match. CDR1 LNHDA and CDR2 SQIVND come from the germline V gene (reference sequence). CDR3 length: 14 amino acids.

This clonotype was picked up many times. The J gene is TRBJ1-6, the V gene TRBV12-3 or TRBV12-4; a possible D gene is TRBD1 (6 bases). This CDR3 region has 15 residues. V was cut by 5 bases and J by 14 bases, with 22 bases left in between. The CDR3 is CASSPTGTPSGALHF. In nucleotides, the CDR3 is TGTGCCAGCAGTCCCACCGGGACACCTTCGGGGGCCCTCCACTTT.

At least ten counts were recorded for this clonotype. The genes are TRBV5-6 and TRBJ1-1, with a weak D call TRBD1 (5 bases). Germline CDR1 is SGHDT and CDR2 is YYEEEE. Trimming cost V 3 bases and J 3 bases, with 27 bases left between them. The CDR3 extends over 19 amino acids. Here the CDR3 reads CASSSAREGTFPIDTEAFF. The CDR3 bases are TGTGCCAGCAGCTCAGCTAGAGAAGGGACTTTCCCGATCGACACTGAAGCTTTCTTT.

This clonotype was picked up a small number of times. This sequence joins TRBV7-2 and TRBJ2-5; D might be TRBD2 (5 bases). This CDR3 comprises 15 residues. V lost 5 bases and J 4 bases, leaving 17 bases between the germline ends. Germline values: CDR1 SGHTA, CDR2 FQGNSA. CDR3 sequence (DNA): TGTGCCAGCAGCCACAGACCCCTAAGCGGAGAGACCCAGTACTTC. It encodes CASSHRPLSGETQYF.

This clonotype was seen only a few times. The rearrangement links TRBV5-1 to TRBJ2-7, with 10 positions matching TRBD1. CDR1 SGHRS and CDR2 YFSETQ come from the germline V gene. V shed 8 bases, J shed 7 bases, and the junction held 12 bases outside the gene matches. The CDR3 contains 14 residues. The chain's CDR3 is CASETGTGVKEQYF. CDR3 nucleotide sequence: TGCGCCAGTGAAACCGGGACAGGGGTCAAAGAGCAGTACTTC.

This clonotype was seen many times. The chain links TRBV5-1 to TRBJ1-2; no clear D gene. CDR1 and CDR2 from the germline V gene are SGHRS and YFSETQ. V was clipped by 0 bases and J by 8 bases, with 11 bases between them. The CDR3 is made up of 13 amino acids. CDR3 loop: CASSLGTIDGYTF. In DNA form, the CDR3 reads TGCGCCAGCAGCTTGGGGACTATTGACGGCTACACCTTC.

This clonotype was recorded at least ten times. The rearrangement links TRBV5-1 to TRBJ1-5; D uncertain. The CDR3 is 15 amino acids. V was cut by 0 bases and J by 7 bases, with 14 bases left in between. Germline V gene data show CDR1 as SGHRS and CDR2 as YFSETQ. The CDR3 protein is CASSLDGPSEQPQHF. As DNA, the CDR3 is TGCGCCAGCAGCTTGGATGGCCCCTCCGAGCAGCCCCAGCATTTT. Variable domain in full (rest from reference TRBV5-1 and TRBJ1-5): KAGVTQTPRYLIKTRGQQVTLSCSPISGHRSVSWYQQTPGQGLQFLFEYFSETQRNKGNFPGRFSGRQFSNSRSEMNVSTLELGDSALYLCASSLDGPSEQPQHFGDGTRLSIL.

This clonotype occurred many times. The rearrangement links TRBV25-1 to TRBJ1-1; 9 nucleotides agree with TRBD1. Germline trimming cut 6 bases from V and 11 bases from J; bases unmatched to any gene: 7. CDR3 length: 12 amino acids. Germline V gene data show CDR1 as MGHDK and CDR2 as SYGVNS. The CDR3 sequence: CASSLVQGAAFF. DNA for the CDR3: TGTGCCAGCAGCCTGGTACAGGGGGCTGCTTTCTTT. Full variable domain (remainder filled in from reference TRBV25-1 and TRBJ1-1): EADIYQTPRYLVIGTGKKITLECSQTMGHDKMYWYQQDPGMELHLIHYSYGVNSTEKGDLSSESTVSRIRTEHFPLTLESARPSHTSQYLCASSLVQGAAFFGQGTRLTVV.

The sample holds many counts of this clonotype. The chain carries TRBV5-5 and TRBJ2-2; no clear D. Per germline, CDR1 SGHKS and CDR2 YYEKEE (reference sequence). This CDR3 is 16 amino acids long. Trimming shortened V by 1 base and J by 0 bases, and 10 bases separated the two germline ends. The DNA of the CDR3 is TGTGCCAGCAGCTTGTCTCCCGGACCGAACACCGGGGAGCTGTTTTTT. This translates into CASSLSPGPNTGELFF. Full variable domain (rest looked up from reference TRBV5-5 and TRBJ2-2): DAGVTQSPTHLIKTRGQQVTLRCSPISGHKSVSWYQQVLGQGPQFIFQYYEKEERGRGNFPDRFSARQFPNYSSELNVNALLLGDSALYLCASSLSPGPNTGELFFGEGSRLTVL.

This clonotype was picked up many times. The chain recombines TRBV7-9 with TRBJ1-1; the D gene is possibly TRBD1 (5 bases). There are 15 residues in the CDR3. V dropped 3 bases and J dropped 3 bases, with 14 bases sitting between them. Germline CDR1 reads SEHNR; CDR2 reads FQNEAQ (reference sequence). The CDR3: CASSFAGTGDTEAFF. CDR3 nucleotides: TGTGCCAGCAGCTTCGCCGGGACGGGAGACACTGAAGCTTTCTTT.

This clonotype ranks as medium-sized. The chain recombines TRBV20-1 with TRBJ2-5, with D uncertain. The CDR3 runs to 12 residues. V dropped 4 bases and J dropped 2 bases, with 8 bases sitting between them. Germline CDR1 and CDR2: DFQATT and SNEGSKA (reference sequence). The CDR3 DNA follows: TGCAGTGCTACCAAGGGACAAGAGACCCAGTACTTC. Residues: CSATKGQETQYF.

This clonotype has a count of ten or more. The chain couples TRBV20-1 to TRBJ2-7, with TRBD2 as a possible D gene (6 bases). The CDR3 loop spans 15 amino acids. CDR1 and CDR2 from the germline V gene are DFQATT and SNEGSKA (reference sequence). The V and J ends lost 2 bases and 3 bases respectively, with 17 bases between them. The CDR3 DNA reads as TGCAGTGCTAGACCACGAGGCGGGGCAAGCTACGAGCAGTACTTC. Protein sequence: CSARPRGGASYEQYF.

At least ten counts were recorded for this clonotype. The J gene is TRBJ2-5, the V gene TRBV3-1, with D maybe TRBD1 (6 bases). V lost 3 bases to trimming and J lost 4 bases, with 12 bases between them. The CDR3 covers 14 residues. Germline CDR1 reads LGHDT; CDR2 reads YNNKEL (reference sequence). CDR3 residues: CASSQIRGSETQYF. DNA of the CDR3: TGTGCCAGCAGCCAGATCAGGGGATCAGAGACCCAGTACTTC.